Following are 20 T cell receptor beta chains from one sample sequenced in a study of T cell repertoires in cytomegalovirus infection. TCRdb redid the calling of the reads with MiXCR, one entry per CDR3 protein. The sample yields roughly 150,000 distinct CDR3 sequences, 23% seen once. Material for sequencing was PBMCs. Receptor source: a human donor in good health (CMV status not recorded). Some clones in this sample may be carry-over from other donors' samples.

This clonotype was observed at least ten times. In DNA form, the CDR3 reads TGTGCCAGCAGCCCCTACAGGATCCCTAATGAAAAACTGTTTTTT. This codes for CASSPYRIPNEKLFF. The rearrangement joins TRBV7-8 to TRBJ1-4, with D perhaps matching TRBD1 (5 bases). Germline-derived CDR1 and CDR2 are SGHVS and FQNEAQ. Between the trimmed V and J ends, which lost 5 bases and 3 bases, there was a span of 13 bases. CDR3 length: 15 residues. The variable domain in full, completed from reference TRBV7-8 and TRBJ1-4, reads GAGVSQSPRYKVAKRGQDVALRCDPISGHVSLFWYQQALGQGPEFLTYFQNEAQLDKSGLPSDRFFAERPEGSVSTLKIQRTQQEDSAVYLCASSPYRIPNEKLFFGSGTQLSVL.

This clonotype was seen only a few times. The V gene is TRBV28, the J gene TRBJ2-2; TRBD2 matches 7 bases. This CDR3 comprises 14 residues. Germline CDR1 reads MDHEN; CDR2 reads SYDVKM. With 7 bases clipped from V and 6 bases from J, the junction kept 8 bases outside the gene matches. DNA for the CDR3: TGTGCCAGCAAGGGACTAAAGGGTCCCGGGGAGCTGTTTTTT. It encodes CASKGLKGPGELFF.

This chain links TRBV28 with TRBJ2-7; a weak D match, TRBD1 (6 bases). Trimming took 5 bases from V and 2 from J, leaving 13 bases between them. Per germline, CDR1 MDHEN and CDR2 SYDVKM. The CDR3 runs to 14 residues. The CDR3 DNA sequence: TGTGCCAGCAGTCCCACGGGACACCCCTACGAGCAGTACTTC. Translated: CASSPTGHPYEQYF.

The chain recombines TRBV12-3 or TRBV12-4 with TRBJ2-5, with 7 bases aligning to TRBD1. The ends lost 5 bases at V and 0 bases at J; junction bases unmatched: 3. This CDR3 contains 14 residues. The CDR3 DNA sequence: TGTGCCAGCAGTCTACAGGGGTACCAAGAGACCCAGTACTTC. Its translation: CASSLQGYQETQYF.

The chain combines TRBV3-1 with TRBJ2-2; the D is unclear. The ends were cut back, 7 bases at V and 1 base at J, with 4 bases in the middle. Per the germline V gene, CDR1 is LGHDT and CDR2 is YNNKEL (reference sequence). The length of the CDR3 is 12 residues. The CDR3 bases are TGTGCCAGCACAGTGAACACCGGGGAGCTGTTTTTT. It translates to CASTVNTGELFF. Together with reference TRBV3-1 and TRBJ2-2, the CDR3 gives the full variable domain: DTAVSQTPKYLVTQMGNDKSIKCEQNLGHDTMYWYKQDSKKFLKIMFSYNNKELIINETVPNRFSPKSPDKAHLNLHINSLELGDSAVYFCASTVNTGELFFGEGSRLTVL.

The chain is built from TRBV7-8 and TRBJ1-4; weak D call: TRBD1 (5 bases). Germline loops: CDR1 SGHVS, CDR2 FQNEAQ. This CDR3 comprises 17 residues. Trimming left V 1 base short and J 0 bases short, with 12 bases between. This chain's CDR3 is CASSLGQGGATNEKLFF. As DNA, the CDR3 is TGTGCCAGCAGCTTAGGTCAGGGAGGGGCAACTAATGAAAAACTGTTTTTT.

This CDR3 is CASSLLRQGDYTF. DNA for the CDR3: TGTGCCAGCAGTTTACTTCGACAGGGCGACTACACCTTC. The chain joins TRBV28 to TRBJ1-2; 7 bases map to TRBD1. The CDR3 runs 13 residues. The V segment lost 2 bases and the J segment 10 bases; nucleotides outside the gene matches: 7. Germline V gene data show CDR1 as MDHEN and CDR2 as SYDVKM.

The CDR3 sequence: CATSDPRETYGYTF. Written as DNA, the CDR3 is TGTGCCACCAGTGACCCGAGAGAGACCTATGGCTACACCTTC. The V and J genes are TRBV24-1 and TRBJ1-2, with no clear D. The CDR3 sequence is 14 residues long. The germline gives CDR1 KGHDR, CDR2 SFDVKD. V lost 4 bases and J lost 4, with 12 bases in between.

There are a few counts of this clonotype. The V call is TRBV5-4, the J call TRBJ2-2, with D possibly matching TRBD2 (6 bases). Trimming shortened V by 6 bases and J by 5 bases, and 20 bases separated the two germline ends. CDR3 length equals 16 residues. Germline V gene sequence: CDR1 SGHNT, CDR2 YYREEE (reference sequence). CDR3 coding DNA: TGTGCCAGCACAGGAGGCGGGATGGCGGGAACCGGGGAGCTGTTTTTT. This encodes CASTGGGMAGTGELFF.

The chain is built from TRBV5-5 and TRBJ2-5, with TRBD2 matching 9 bases. The CDR3 has 14 amino acids. In germline, CDR1 is SGHKS, CDR2 YYEKEE (reference sequence). V shed 4 bases, J shed 2 bases, and the junction held 3 bases outside the gene matches. In DNA form, the CDR3 reads TGTGCCAGCAGCATAGCGGGAGTACAAGAGACCCAGTACTTC. Protein product: CASSIAGVQETQYF.

The sample holds one count of this clonotype. The V and J genes are TRBV24-1 and TRBJ2-3, with 7 nucleotides matching TRBD1. The V and J ends lost 7 bases and 7 bases, in that order; junction bases with no gene match: 10. Per germline, CDR1 KGHDR and CDR2 SFDVKD. The CDR3 length is 14 residues. DNA for the CDR3: TGTGCCACCAGCGAACAGTCGACAGGGAATACGCAGTATTTT. It yields the protein CATSEQSTGNTQYF.

The genes are TRBV6-2 or TRBV6-3 and TRBJ1-1; no definite D call. V lost 5 bases, J lost 1 base, and 8 bases lay in between. Per the germline V gene, CDR1 is MNHEY and CDR2 is SVGEGT. This CDR3 has 13 residues. In DNA, the CDR3 is TGTGCCAGCAGTAGGCGCAAGAACACTGAAGCTTTCTTT. It specifies CASSRRKNTEAFF.

Only a few counts were recorded for this clonotype. CDR3 coding DNA: TGTGCCAGCAGTACGCCGGCCGGGGAGCTGTTTTTT. Amino acid sequence: CASSTPAGELFF. The chain combines TRBV6-6 with TRBJ2-2, with D hard to call. V lost 5 bases and J 6 bases, leaving 7 bases between the germline ends. CDR3 length: 12 amino acids. Per germline, CDR1 MNHNY and CDR2 SVGAGI (reference sequence).

This clonotype was seen a few times. The genes are TRBV4-1 and TRBJ2-7, with 11 bases that match TRBD1. CDR3 length: 15 amino acids. The junction had 9 bases not matched to a gene; V was cut back by 4 bases and J by 7 bases. Germline CDR1 reads MGHRA; CDR2 reads YSYEKL. CDR3 sequence: CASSRPDRGLEEQYF. Here the CDR3 DNA reads TGCGCCAGCAGCCGCCCGGACAGGGGGCTGGAAGAGCAGTACTTC.

This clonotype was detected a few times. The DNA for the CDR3 is TGTGCCAGCAGCCGACTAGCGGGCGGTACGCAGTATTTT. This codes for CASSRLAGGTQYF. The chain links TRBV7-2 to TRBJ2-3; 10 nucleotides align to TRBD2. This CDR3 region has 13 residues. The germline CDR1 and CDR2 sequences are SGHTA and FQGNSA. Trimming removed 5 bases from V and 8 bases from J; junction bases left unmatched: 4.

This clonotype was picked up a small number of times. The J gene is TRBJ1-2, the V gene TRBV5-6; D ambiguous. The ends were cut back, 0 bases at V and 7 bases at J, with 13 bases in the middle. The CDR3 is 14 residues long. Per germline, CDR1 SGHDT and CDR2 YYEEEE. The CDR3 DNA is TGTGCCAGCAGCTTGGAGGAAGGGTTCTCTGGCTACACCTTC. This encodes CASSLEEGFSGYTF.

J is TRBJ1-3 and V is TRBV2; no clear D gene. V lost 11 bases and J 4 bases, leaving 12 bases between the germline ends. The CDR3 sequence is 12 residues long. Germline V gene lookup returns CDR1 SNHLY and CDR2 FYNNEI. The CDR3 is CAGGRSGNTIYF. Here the CDR3 DNA reads TGTGCCGGAGGACGGAGCGGAAACACCATATATTTT.

This chain joins TRBV12-3 or TRBV12-4 and TRBJ2-2; D not resolved. V lost 2 bases and J lost 5, with 6 bases in between. The CDR3 is made up of 13 amino acids. CDR3 sequence (DNA): TGTGCCAGCAGTTTAAAACCGACCGGGGAGCTGTTTTTT. Translated: CASSLKPTGELFF.

Ten or more counts support this clonotype. CDR3: CASSLDTDPNSPLHF. The CDR3 region has the DNA TGTGCCAGCAGCTTGGACACCGATCCGAATTCACCCCTCCACTTT. V gene TRBV7-2 combines with J gene TRBJ1-6; D perhaps matches TRBD1 (5 bases). Trimming cost V 3 bases and J 7 bases, with 13 bases left between them. Germline CDR1 and CDR2: SGHTA and FQGNSA. This CDR3 has 15 residues.

The rearrangement uses TRBV30 and TRBJ2-3; 9 bases are shared with TRBD2. With 0 bases clipped from V and 5 bases from J, the junction kept 12 bases outside the gene matches. There are 17 residues in the CDR3. The germline V gene encodes CDR1 GTSNPN and CDR2 SVGIG (reference sequence). The CDR3 here is CAWSVRRSGGQVDTQYF. In DNA form, the CDR3 reads TGTGCCTGGAGTGTACGTCGAAGCGGGGGGCAGGTAGATACGCAGTATTTT.